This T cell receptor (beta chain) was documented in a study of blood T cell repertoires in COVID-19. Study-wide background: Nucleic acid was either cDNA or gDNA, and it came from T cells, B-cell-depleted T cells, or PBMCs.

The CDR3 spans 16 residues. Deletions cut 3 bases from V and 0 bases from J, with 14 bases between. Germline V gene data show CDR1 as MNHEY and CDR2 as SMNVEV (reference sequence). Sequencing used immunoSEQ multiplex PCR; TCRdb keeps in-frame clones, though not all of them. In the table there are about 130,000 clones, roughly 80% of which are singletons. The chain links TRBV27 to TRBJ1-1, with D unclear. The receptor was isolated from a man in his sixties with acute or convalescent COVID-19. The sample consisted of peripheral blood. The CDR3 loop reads CASSFTYSPMNTEAFF. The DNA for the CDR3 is TGTGCCAGCAGTTTTACCTACTCCCCAATGAACACTGAAGCTTTCTTT.